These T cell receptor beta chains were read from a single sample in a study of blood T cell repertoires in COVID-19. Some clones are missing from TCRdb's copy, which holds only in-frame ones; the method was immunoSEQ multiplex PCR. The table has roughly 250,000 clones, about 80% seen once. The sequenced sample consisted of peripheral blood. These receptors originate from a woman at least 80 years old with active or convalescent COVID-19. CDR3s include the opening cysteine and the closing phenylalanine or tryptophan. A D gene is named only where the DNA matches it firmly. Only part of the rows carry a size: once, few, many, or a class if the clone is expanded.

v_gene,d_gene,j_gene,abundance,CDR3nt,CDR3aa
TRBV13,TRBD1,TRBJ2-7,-,TGTGCCAGCAGCTTCGGACAGGGAAGCCTCCTTTACTACGAGCAGTACTTC,CASSFGQGSLLYYEQYF
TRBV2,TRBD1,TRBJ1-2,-,TGTGCCAGCAGTGCGGGACAGGGGAATTTTTATGGCTACACCTTC,CASSAGQGNFYGYTF
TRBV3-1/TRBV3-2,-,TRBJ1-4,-,TGTGCCAGCAGCCAAGCCACAGGGTTTACCCTGTTTTTT,CASSQATGFTLFF
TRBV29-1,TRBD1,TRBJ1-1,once,TGCAGCGGTCACAGGGGAAACACTGAAGCTTTCTTT,CSGHRGNTEAFF
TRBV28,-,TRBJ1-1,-,TGTGCCAGCAGTGCGCAGGGGTGGGACACTGAAGCTTTCTTT,CASSAQGWDTEAFF
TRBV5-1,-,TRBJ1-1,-,TGCGCCAGCAGCTGGGATGGGAGCGCTCTTGAAGCTTTCTTT,CASSWDGSALEAFF
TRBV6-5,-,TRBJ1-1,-,TGTGCCAGCTATAGGAGGAACACTGAAGCTTTCTTT,CASYRRNTEAFF
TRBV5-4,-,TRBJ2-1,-,TGTGCCAGCAGCCAGGACTCTCCCTACTACAATGAGCAGTTCTTC,CASSQDSPYYNEQFF
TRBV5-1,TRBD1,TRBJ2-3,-,TGCGCCAGCAGCTTGGCGACAGGGTCTACAGATACGCAGTATTTT,CASSLATGSTDTQYF
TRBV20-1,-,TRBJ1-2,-,TGCAGTGCTAGTTCTCAGGGAAACTATGGCTACACCTTC,CSASSQGNYGYTF
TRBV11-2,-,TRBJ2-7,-,TGTGCCAGCAGCTTAGTGCCTTTAACAAATACCTACGAGCAGTACTTC,CASSLVPLTNTYEQYF
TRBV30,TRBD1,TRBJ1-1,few,TGTGCCTGGAGTCGGACAGGGGACCTGAACACTGAAGCTTTCTTT,CAWSRTGDLNTEAFF
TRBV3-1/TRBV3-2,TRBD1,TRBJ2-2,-,TGTGCCAGCAGCTCCCCGGGACAGGGGACCGGGGAGCTGTTTTTT,CASSSPGQGTGELFF
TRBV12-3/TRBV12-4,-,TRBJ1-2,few,TGTGCCAGCAGTGAACAGGGATCCTATGGCTACACCTTC,CASSEQGSYGYTF
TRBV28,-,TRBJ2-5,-,TGTGCCAGCAGGAGTCACAGACCCCAAGAGACCCAGTACTTC,CASRSHRPQETQYF
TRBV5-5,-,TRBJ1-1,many,TGTGCCAGCAGCTTGGGGCAGTACACTGAAGCTTTCTTT,CASSLGQYTEAFF
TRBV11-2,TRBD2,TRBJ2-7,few,TGTGCCAGCAGATTGGGACTAGCGGGAGGGTACGAGCAGTACTTC,CASRLGLAGGYEQYF
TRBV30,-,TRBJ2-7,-,TGTGCCTGGAGTGTAAGGCGAGAAGGAATCCGAGGCTTC,CAWSVRREGIRGF
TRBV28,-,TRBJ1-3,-,TGTGCCAGCGGGCGCGGGGGGGCCGGAAACGCCATATATTTT,CASGRGGAGNAIYF
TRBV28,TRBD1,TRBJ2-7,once,TGTGCCAGCAGTAACCGGGACAGGGGTTACGAGCAGTACTTC,CASSNRDRGYEQYF
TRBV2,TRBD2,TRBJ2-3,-,TGTGCCAGCAAGAAAAGGACTAGCGGGGTTTCAGATACGCAGTATTTT,CASKKRTSGVSDTQYF
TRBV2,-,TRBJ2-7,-,TGTGCCAGCAGTCTAGGGAGGATGAACGAGCAGTACTTC,CASSLGRMNEQYF
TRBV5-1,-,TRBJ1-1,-,TGCGCCAGCAGCTTGGATCTAAACACTGAAGCTTTCTTT,CASSLDLNTEAFF
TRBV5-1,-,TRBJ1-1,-,TGCGCCAGCAGCTCAGACTTGAACACTGAAGCTTTCTTT,CASSSDLNTEAFF
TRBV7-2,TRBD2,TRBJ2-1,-,TGTGCCAGCAGCCCCAGTTCGGGGGGTTCCTACAATGAGCAGTTCTTC,CASSPSSGGSYNEQFF
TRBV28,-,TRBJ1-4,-,TGTGCCAGCAGTAACCCGGGGGTGAGCGAAAAACTGTTTTTT,CASSNPGVSEKLFF
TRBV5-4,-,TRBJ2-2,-,TGTGCCAGCAGCTTGGGGCAGACTTCCACCGGGGAGCTGTTTTTT,CASSLGQTSTGELFF
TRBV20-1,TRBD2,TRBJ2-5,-,TGCAGTGCTAGTGGGACTAGCGGAGTTAAGCAAGAGACCCAGTACTTC,CSASGTSGVKQETQYF
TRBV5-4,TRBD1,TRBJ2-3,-,TGTGCCAGCAGCCCGCAGGGGGCGGCGGATACGCAGTATTTT,CASSPQGAADTQYF
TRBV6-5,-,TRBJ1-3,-,TGTGCCAGCAGTTACGATCAGGGTGCTGGAAACACCATATATTTT,CASSYDQGAGNTIYF
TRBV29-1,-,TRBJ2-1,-,TGCAGCGTTGATTCCGGGCGGGACAATGAGCAGTTCTTC,CSVDSGRDNEQFF
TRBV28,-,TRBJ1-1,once,TGTGCCAGCAGTTTTACGGGGGGCACTGAAGCTTTCTTT,CASSFTGGTEAFF
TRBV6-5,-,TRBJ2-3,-,TGTGCCAGCAGCCCCGACAGGCATACGCAGTATTTT,CASSPDRHTQYF
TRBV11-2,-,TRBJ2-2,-,TGTGCCAGCAGCTTAGGAAACAGGGTTGCTACCGGGGAGCTGTTTTTT,CASSLGNRVATGELFF
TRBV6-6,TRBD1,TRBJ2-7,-,TGTGCCAGCAGTTACGACAGGGCCTACGAGCAGTACTTC,CASSYDRAYEQYF
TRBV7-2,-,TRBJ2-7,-,TGTGCCAGCAGCTTAGGTAGCAGCCGAGTCGAGCAGTACTTC,CASSLGSSRVEQYF
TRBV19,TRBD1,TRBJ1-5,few,TGTGCCAGTAGTGCCACAGGGGGATATGTCAATCAGCCCCAGCATTTT,CASSATGGYVNQPQHF
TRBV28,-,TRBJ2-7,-,TGTGCCAGCAGCGCTATATACGAGCAGTACTTC,CASSAIYEQYF
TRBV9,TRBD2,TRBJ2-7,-,TGTGCCAACAAGGGAGCGGGGGTGAGGAGCTCCTACGAGCAGTACTTC,CANKGAGVRSSYEQYF
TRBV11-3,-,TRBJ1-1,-,TGTGCCAGCAGCCAATCCGATACGGGGGGGGAAGCTTTCTTT,CASSQSDTGGEAFF
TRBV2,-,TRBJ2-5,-,TGTGCCAGCAGTGAAGCTGTCCGGGGATCCAAGGAGACCCAGTACTTC,CASSEAVRGSKETQYF
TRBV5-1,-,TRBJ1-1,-,TGCGCCAGCAGCTTGGTCGGTCTAAACAGGGAAGCTTTCTTT,CASSLVGLNREAFF
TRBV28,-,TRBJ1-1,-,TGTGCCAGCAACCAAGGGGGACGTGGGAACACTGAAGCTTTCTTT,CASNQGGRGNTEAFF
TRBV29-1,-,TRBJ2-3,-,TGCAGCACCGAAAAGGGGTCAGATACGCAGTATTTT,CSTEKGSDTQYF
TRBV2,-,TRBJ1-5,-,TGTGCCAGCAGTGGGGGCCCGATTGGCAGCAATCAGCCCCAGCATTTT,CASSGGPIGSNQPQHF
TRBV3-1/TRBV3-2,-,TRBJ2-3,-,TGTGCCAGCGGGGACTTGGGTCTATCTAGCACAGATACGCAGTATTTT,CASGDLGLSSTDTQYF